This T cell receptor beta chain was sequenced for a study of blood T cell repertoires in COVID-19. Across the whole study: The samples span acute and convalescent COVID-19 from the United States, Italy and Spain.

Assay used: immunoSEQ multiplex PCR; TCRdb lists only in-frame clones, some missing. Of about 360,000 clones in the sample, about four fifths are singletons; the top ten hold about 1.2%. This CDR3 is 15 amino acids long. V was pared by 5 bases and J by 2 bases, with 15 bases between. The germline gives CDR1 SEHNR, CDR2 FQNEAQ (reference sequence). The chain recombines TRBV7-9 with TRBJ1-1; D gene unclear. The source is a human donor with acute or convalescent COVID-19. The donor label of this sample is uncertain. Sequencing input: peripheral blood. CDR3: CASSLMATFNTEAFF. The CDR3 DNA is TGTGCCAGCAGCCTCATGGCGACTTTCAACACTGAAGCTTTCTTT.